Sequencing of this T cell receptor (beta chain) was carried out in a study of blood T cell repertoires in COVID-19. Background on the study: Samples of COVID-19 (acute and convalescent) were obtained from the United States, Italy and Spain. T cells, B-cell-depleted T cells, or PBMCs supplied cDNA or gDNA.

Authors' processing steps: Reference gene primer amplification gave nucleated cell count estimates. The assay was immunoSEQ multiplex PCR, and TCRdb's table has in-frame clones only and misses some. V and J calls and clone size are copied from that table; D and trimming were computed from the DNA. This table holds a few hundred thousand clones, about 87% found once. The TCR comes from a woman in her forties or fifties who had recovered from COVID-19. Material for sequencing was PBMCs or T cells enriched from blood (not recorded which).

Written as DNA, the CDR3 is TGCGCCAGCAGCCGAGGGACAGGGGGCTTCACTGAAGCTTTCTTT. This gives the protein CASSRGTGGFTEAFF. V usage is TRBV4-3 and J usage is TRBJ1-1; 12 nucleotides agree with TRBD1. Unmatched junction bases numbered 4, after V lost 4 bases and J lost 4 bases. CDR1 is LGHNA, CDR2 YSLEER, per germline. The length of the CDR3 is 15 residues.